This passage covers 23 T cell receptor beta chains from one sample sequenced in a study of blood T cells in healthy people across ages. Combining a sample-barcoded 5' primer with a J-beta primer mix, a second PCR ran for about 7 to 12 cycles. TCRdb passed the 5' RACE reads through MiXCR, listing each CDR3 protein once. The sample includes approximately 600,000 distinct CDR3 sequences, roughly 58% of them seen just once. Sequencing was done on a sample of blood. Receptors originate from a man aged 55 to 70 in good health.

The CDR3 protein is CASSQERAPLRETQYF. CDR3 in DNA: TGTGCCAGCAGCCAAGAGAGGGCACCCCTCCGCGAGACCCAGTACTTC. The chain combines TRBV3-1 with TRBJ2-5; perhaps TRBD2 as D (5 bases). The V end was cut by 0 bases, the J end by 5 bases, with 16 bases between. The CDR3 extends over 16 amino acids. The germline V gene encodes CDR1 LGHDT and CDR2 YNNKEL (reference sequence).

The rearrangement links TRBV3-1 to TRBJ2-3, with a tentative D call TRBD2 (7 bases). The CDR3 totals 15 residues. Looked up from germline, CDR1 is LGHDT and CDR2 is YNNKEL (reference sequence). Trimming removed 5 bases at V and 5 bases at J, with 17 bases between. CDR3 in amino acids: CASSDRGGKRDTQYF. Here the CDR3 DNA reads TGTGCCAGCAGCGACCGCGGGGGCAAAAGAGATACGCAGTATTTT.

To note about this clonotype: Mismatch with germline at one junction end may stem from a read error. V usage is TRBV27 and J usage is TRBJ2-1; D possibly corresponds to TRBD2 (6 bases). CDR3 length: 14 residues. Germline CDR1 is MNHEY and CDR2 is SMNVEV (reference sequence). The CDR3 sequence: CAGSFSPGGDEQFF. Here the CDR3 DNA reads TGTGCCGGCAGTTTCTCCCCCGGAGGGGATGAGCAGTTCTTC.

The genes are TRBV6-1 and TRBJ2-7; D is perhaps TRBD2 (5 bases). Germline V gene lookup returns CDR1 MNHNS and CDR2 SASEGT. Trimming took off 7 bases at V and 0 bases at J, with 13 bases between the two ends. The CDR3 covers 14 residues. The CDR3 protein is CASKTNPSSYEQYF. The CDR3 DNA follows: TGTGCCAGCAAGACTAACCCTAGCTCCTACGAGCAGTACTTC.

The CDR3 protein is CASSFGREGEQYF. The CDR3 nucleotides read TGTGCCAGCAGCTTTGGTAGAGAGGGGGAGCAGTACTTC. The chain links TRBV7-2 to TRBJ2-7; either TRBD1 or TRBD2 may supply D (5 bases each). There are 13 residues in the CDR3. CDR1 and CDR2 (germline): SGHTA, FQGNSA. Trimming shortened V by 3 bases and J by 7 bases, and 13 bases separated the two germline ends.

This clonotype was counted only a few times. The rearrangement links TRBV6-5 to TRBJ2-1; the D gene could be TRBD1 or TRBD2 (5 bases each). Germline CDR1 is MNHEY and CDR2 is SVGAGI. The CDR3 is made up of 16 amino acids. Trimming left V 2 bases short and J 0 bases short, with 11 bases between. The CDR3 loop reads CASSYRDPSSYNEQFF. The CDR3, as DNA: TGTGCCAGCAGTTACCGGGACCCAAGCTCCTACAATGAGCAGTTCTTC.

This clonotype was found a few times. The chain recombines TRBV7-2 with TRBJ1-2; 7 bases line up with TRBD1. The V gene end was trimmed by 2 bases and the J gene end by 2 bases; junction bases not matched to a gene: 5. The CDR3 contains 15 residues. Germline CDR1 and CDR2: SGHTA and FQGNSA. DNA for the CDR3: TGTGCCAGCAGCTTATCAGGGGGGGGGAACTATGGCTACACCTTC. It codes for CASSLSGGGNYGYTF.

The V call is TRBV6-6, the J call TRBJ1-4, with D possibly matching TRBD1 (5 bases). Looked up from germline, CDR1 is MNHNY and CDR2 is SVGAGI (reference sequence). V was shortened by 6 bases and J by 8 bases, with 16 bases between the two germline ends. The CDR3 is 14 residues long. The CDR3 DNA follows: TGTGCCAGCAGATTCGGAGGGGTAAAGGAAAAACTGTTTTTT. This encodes CASRFGGVKEKLFF.

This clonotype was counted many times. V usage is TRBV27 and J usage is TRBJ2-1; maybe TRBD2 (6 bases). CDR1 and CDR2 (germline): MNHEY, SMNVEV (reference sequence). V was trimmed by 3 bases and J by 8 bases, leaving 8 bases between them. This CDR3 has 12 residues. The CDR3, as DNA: TGTGCCAGCAGTTTTGGGAGGCATGAGCAGTTCTTC. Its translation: CASSFGRHEQFF.

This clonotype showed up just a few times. The CDR3 DNA reads TGTGCCAGCAGCACGGGACAGTTGGGCGAGCAGTACTTC. It specifies CASSTGQLGEQYF. The chain links TRBV12-3 or TRBV12-4 to TRBJ2-5; TRBD1 matches at 7 bases. The tail of the sequence fits TRBJ2-7 better, so the J call may be wrong. The CDR3 loop spans 13 amino acids.

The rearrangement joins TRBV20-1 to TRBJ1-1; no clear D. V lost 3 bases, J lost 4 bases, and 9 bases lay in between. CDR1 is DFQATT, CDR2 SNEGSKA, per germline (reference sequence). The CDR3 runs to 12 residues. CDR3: CSARDWGTEAFF. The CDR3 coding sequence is TGCAGTGCTAGGGATTGGGGCACTGAAGCTTTCTTT.

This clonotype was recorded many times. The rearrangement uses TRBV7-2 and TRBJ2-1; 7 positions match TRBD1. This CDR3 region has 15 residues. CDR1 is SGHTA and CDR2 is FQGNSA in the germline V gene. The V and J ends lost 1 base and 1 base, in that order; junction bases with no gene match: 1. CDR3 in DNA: TGTGCCAGCAGCTTAGACAGGGGATCCTACAATGAGCAGTTCTTC. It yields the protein CASSLDRGSYNEQFF.

CDR3 nucleotide sequence: TGTGCCAGCAGCTCCGACAGATTCGCGACTGAAGCTTTCTTT. It yields the protein CASSSDRFATEAFF. The gene calls are TRBV5-6 and TRBJ1-1; tentatively, D is TRBD1 (5 bases). Looked up from germline, CDR1 is SGHDT and CDR2 is YYEEEE. V was shortened by 3 bases and J by 5 bases, with 14 bases between the two germline ends. The CDR3 loop spans 14 amino acids.

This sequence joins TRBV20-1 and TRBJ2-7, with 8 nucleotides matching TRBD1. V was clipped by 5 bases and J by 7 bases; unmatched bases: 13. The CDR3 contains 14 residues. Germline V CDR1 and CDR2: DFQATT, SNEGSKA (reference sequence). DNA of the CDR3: TGCAGTGCTTACGACAGGGGACCCTACAATGAGCAGTACTTC. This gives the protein CSAYDRGPYNEQYF.

CDR3 residues: CSARNQRGGRDTQYF. As DNA, the CDR3 is TGCAGTGCTAGAAACCAGCGGGGGGGCCGGGATACGCAGTATTTT. J is TRBJ2-3 and V is TRBV20-1; 10 nucleotides line up with TRBD2. Germline V CDR1 and CDR2: DFQATT, SNEGSKA (reference sequence). The CDR3 is made up of 15 amino acids. V was clipped by 2 bases and J by 6 bases; unmatched bases: 8.

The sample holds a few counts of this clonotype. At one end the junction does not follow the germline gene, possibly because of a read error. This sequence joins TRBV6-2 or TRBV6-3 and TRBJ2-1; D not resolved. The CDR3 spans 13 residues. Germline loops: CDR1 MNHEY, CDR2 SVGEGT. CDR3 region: CASSPIPGDEQFF. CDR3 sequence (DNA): TGTGCTAGCAGTCCGATCCCGGGCGATGAGCAGTTCTTC.

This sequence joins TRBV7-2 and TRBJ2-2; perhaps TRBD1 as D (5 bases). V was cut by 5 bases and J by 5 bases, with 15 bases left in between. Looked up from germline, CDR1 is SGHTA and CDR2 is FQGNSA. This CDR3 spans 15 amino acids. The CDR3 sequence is CASSRVGPNTGELFF. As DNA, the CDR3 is TGTGCCAGCAGCCGGGTGGGGCCCAATACCGGGGAGCTGTTTTTT.

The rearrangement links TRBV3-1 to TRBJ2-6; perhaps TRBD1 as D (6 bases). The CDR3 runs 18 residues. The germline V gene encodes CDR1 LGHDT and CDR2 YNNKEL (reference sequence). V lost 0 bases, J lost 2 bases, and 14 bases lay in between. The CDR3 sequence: CASSQEAGVTTGANVLTF. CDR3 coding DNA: TGTGCCAGCAGCCAAGAGGCAGGGGTAACGACTGGGGCCAACGTCCTGACTTTC. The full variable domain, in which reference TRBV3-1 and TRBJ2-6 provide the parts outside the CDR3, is DTAVSQTPKYLVTQMGNDKSIKCEQNLGHDTMYWYKQDSKKFLKIMFSYNNKELIINETVPNRFSPKSPDKAHLNLHINSLELGDSAVYFCASSQEAGVTTGANVLTFGAGSRLTVL.

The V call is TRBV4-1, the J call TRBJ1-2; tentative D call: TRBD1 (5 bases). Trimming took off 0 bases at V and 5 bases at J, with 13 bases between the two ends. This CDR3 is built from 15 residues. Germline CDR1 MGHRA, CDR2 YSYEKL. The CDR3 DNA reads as TGCGCCAGCAGCCAAGAGTGGGCAGGGAAGTATGGCTACACCTTC. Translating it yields CASSQEWAGKYGYTF.

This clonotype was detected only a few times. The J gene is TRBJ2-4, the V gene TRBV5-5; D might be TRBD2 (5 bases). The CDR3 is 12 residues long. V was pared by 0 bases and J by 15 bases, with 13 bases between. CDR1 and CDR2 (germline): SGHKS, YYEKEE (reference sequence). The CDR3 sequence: CASSLVDSVAYF. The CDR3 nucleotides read TGTGCCAGCAGCTTGGTGGATAGCGTTGCGTACTTC.

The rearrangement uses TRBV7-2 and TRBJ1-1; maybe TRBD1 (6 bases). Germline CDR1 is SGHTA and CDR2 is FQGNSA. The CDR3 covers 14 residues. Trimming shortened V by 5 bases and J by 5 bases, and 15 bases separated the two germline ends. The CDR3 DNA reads TGTGCCAGCAGCCGTTCAGGGGATGATACTGAAGCTTTCTTT. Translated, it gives CASSRSGDDTEAFF.

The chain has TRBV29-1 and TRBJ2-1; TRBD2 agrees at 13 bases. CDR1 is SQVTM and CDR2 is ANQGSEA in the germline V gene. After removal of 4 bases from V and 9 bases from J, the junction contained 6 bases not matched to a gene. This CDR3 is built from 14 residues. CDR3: CSVATSGGAVEQFF. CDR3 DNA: TGCAGCGTTGCCACTAGCGGGGGGGCCGTTGAGCAGTTCTTC.

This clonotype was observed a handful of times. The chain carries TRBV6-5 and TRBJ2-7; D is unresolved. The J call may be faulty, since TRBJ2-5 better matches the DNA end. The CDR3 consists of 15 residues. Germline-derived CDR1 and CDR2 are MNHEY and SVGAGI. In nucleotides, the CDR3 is TGTGCCAGCAGTTACTCAGCAGGCCGTGAGGAGACCCAGTACTTC. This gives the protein CASSYSAGREETQYF.